In this sample, the clone carrying this T cell receptor beta chain turned up a few times. This sample is drawn from a study of OX40 agonist ivuxolimab in advanced cancers. This table comes from immunoSEQ multiplex PCR, and its TCRdb copy is limited to in-frame clones, with some not included. The data hold roughly 70,000 clones, with approximately 80% observed a single time. The CDR3 contains 16 residues. The V end lost 1 base, the J end lost 0 bases, and 10 bases lay between the germline ends. Germline CDR1 reads LNHDA; CDR2 reads SQIVND (reference sequence). The clonotype was recovered from an adult with an advanced solid tumor such as melanoma, head and neck, liver or kidney cancer. This sequence joins TRBV19 and TRBJ1-3; D is unresolved. The source was CD4+ or CD8+ T cells sorted from blood, collected in a trial of the OX40 agonist ivuxolimab. CDR3 loop: CASSIVSYYSGNTIYF. CDR3 nucleotide sequence: TGTGCCAGTAGTATAGTCTCTTACTACTCTGGAAACACCATATATTTT.